This entry concerns a single T cell receptor beta chain. This entry is derived from a study of shared T cell receptors in the human thymus. The germline V and J ends were trimmed by 7 bases and 2 bases, with 8 bases remaining between them. Germline CDR1 is LNHDA and CDR2 is SQIVND (reference sequence). This CDR3 is built from 12 residues. TCRdb's copy holds only in-frame clones and misses some; the assay was immunoSEQ multiplex PCR. Of 500,000 to 750,000 clones listed, 85% to 90% are singletons. The same sample was also studied in work on human thymus T cells. That report adds: Resections were taken during corrective heart surgery, and the thymus tissue came from these. An apparent bias in V and J gene usage was seen in thymic and blood repertoires. Unrelated individuals were reported by related research to share highly overlapping thymic repertoires.

This receptor was taken from a boy under two years old with a congenital heart defect. This chain joins TRBV19 and TRBJ1-2; D uncertain. Sample: thymocytes. CDR3 amino acids: CASKEGNYGYTF. The CDR3 DNA reads TGTGCCAGTAAAGAGGGAAACTATGGCTACACCTTC.